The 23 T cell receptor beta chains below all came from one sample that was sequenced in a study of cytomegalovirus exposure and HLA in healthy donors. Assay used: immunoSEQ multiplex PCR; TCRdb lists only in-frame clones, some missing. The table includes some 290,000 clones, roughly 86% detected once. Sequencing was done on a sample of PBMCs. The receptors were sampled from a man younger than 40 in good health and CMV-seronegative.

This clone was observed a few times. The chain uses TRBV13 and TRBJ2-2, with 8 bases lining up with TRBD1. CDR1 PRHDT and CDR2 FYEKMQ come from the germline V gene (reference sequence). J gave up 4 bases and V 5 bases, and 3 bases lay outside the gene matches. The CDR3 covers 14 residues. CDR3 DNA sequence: TGTGCCAGCAGCGAAGGGACAGGCACCGGGGAGCTGTTTTTT. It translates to CASSEGTGTGELFF.

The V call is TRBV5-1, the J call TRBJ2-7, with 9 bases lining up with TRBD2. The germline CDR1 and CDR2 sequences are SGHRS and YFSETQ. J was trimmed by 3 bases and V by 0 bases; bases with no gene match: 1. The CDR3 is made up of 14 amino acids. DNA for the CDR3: TGCGCCAGCAGCTTGGGTAGCGGGAGCTACGAGCAGTACTTC. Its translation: CASSLGSGSYEQYF.

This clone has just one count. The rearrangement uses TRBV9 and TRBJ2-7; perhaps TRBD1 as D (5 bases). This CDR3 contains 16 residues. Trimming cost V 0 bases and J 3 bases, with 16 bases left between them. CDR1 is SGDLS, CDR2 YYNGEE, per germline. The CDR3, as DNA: TGTGCCAGCAGCGTAGGGGGCGATGAGACCCTCTACGAGCAGTACTTC. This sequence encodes CASSVGGDETLYEQYF.

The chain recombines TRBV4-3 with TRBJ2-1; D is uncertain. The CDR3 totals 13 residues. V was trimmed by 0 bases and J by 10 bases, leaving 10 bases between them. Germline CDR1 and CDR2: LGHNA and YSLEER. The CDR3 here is CASSQDRVREQFF. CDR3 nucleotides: TGCGCCAGCAGCCAAGACCGCGTCAGGGAGCAGTTCTTC.

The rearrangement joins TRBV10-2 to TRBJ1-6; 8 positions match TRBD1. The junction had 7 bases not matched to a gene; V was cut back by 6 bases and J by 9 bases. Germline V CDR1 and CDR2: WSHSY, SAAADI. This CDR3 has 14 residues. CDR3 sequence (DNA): TGCGCCAGCAGCCCCGGGACAGGAAGTTCACCCCTCCACTTT. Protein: CASSPGTGSSPLHF.

CDR3 loop: CASSPQRGPGYTF. The CDR3 DNA follows: TGTGCCAGCAGCCCCCAGCGGGGCCCTGGCTACACCTTC. The chain links TRBV7-2 to TRBJ1-2, with D possibly TRBD1 on 5 matching bases. Germline V gene data show CDR1 as SGHTA and CDR2 as FQGNSA. The ends were cut back, 5 bases at V and 7 bases at J, with 14 bases in the middle. The CDR3 totals 13 residues.

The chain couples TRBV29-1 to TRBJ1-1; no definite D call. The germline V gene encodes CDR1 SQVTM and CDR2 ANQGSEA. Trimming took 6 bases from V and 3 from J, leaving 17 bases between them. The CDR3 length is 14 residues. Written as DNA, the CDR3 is TGCAGCGTCCAAGGAACCATGGGAGACACTGAAGCTTTCTTT. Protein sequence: CSVQGTMGDTEAFF.

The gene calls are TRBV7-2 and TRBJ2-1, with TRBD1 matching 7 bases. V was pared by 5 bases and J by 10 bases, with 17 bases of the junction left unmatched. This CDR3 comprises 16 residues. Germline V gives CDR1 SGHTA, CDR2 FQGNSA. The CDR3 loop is CASSISRSGGQAEQFF. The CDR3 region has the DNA TGTGCCAGCAGCATCAGCCGTTCTGGAGGACAGGCCGAGCAGTTCTTC.

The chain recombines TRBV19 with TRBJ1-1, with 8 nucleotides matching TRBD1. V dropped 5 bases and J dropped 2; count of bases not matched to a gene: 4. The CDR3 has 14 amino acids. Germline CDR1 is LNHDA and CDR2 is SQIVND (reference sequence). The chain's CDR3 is CASSAQGDNTEAFF. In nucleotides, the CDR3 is TGTGCCAGTAGTGCACAGGGGGATAACACTGAAGCTTTCTTT.

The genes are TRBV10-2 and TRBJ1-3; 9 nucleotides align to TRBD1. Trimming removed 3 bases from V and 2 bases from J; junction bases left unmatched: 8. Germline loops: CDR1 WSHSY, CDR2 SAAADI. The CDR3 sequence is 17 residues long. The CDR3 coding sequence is TGCGCCAGCAGTGAAGGGACAGGGCGTTTCGCTGGAAACACCATATATTTT. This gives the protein CASSEGTGRFAGNTIYF.

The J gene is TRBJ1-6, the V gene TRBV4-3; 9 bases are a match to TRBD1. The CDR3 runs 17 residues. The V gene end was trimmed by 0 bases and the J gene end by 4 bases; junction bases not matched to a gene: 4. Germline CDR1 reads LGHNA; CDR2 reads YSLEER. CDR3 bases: TGCGCCAGCAGCCAAGATACAGGGGGCGCTTATAATTCACCCCTCCACTTT. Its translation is CASSQDTGGAYNSPLHF.

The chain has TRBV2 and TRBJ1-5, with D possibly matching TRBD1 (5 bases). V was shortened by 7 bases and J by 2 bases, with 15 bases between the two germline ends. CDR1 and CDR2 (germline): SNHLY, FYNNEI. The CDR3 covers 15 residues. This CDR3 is CASTPRLTGNQPQHF. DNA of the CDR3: TGTGCCAGCACCCCGCGATTGACAGGCAATCAGCCCCAGCATTTT. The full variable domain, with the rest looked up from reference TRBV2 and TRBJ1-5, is EPEVTQTPSHQVTQMGQEVILRCVPISNHLYFYWYRQILGQKVEFLVSFYNNEISEKSEIFDDQFSVERPDGSNFTLKIRSTKLEDSAMYFCASTPRLTGNQPQHFGDGTRLSIL.

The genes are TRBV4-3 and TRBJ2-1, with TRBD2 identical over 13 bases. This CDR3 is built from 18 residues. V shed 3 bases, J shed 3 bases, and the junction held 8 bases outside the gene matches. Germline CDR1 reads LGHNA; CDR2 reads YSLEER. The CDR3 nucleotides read TGCGCCAGCAGCCAGGGGACTAGCGGGGCCATGAACTACAATGAGCAGTTCTTC. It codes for CASSQGTSGAMNYNEQFF.

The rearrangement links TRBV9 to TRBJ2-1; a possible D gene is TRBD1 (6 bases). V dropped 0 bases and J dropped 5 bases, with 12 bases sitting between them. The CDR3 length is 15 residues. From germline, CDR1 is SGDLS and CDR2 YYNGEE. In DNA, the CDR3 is TGTGCCAGCAGCGTAGAGGGGGACCCCAACAATGAGCAGTTCTTC. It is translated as CASSVEGDPNNEQFF. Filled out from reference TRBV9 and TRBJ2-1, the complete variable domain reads DSGVTQTPKHLITATGQRVTLRCSPRSGDLSVYWYQQSLDQGLQFLIQYYNGEERAKGNILERFSAQQFPDLHSELNLSSLELGDSALYFCASSVEGDPNNEQFFGPGTRLTVL.

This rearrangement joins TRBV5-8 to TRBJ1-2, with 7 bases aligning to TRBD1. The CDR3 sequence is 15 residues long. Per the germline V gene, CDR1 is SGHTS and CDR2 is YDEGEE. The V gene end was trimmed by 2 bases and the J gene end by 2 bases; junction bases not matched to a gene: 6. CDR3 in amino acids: CASSFRGGFNYGYTF. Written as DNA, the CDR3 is TGTGCCAGCAGCTTCAGAGGGGGCTTCAACTATGGCTACACCTTC.

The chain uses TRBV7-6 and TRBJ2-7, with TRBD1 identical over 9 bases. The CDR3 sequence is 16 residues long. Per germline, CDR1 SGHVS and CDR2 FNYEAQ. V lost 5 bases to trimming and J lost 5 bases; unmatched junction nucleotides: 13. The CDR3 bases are TGTGCCAGCAGCCCCGGGACAGGGAAGAGGATCAACGAGCAGTACTTC. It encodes CASSPGTGKRINEQYF.

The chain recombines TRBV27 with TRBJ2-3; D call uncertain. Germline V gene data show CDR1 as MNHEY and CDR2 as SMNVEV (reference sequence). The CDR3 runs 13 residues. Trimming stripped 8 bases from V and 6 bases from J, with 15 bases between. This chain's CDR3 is CASGIPGRDTQYF. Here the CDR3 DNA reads TGTGCCAGCGGCATCCCAGGTCGGGATACGCAGTATTTT.

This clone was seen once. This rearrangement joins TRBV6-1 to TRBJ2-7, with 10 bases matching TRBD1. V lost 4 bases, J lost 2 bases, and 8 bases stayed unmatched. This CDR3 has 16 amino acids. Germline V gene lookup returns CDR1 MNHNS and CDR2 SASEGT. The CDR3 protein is CASSATPGTGAYEQYF. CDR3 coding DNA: TGTGCCAGCAGTGCCACCCCCGGGACAGGGGCCTACGAGCAGTACTTC.

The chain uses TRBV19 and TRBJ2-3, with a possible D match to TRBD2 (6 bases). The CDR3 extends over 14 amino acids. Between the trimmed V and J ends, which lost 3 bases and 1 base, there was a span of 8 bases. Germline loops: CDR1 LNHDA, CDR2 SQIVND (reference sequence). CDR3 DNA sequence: TGTGCCAGTAGTATCACGGGGGGCACAGATACGCAGTATTTT. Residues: CASSITGGTDTQYF. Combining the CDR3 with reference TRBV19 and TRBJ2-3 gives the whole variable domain DGGITQSPKYLFRKEGQNVTLSCEQNLNHDAMYWYRQDPGQGLRLIYYSQIVNDFQKGDIAEGYSVSREKKESFPLTVTSAQKNPTAFYLCASSITGGTDTQYFGPGTRLTVL.

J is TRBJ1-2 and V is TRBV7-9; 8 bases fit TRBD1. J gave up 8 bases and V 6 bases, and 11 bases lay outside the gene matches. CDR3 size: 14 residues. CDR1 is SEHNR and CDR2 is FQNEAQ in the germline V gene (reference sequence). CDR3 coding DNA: TGTGCCAGCAGGACAGGGGCCGACCGGAGGGGCTACACCTTC. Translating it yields CASRTGADRRGYTF. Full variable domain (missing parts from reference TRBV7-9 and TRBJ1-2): DTGVSQNPRHKITKRGQNVTFRCDPISEHNRLYWYRQTLGQGPEFLTYFQNEAQLEKSRLLSDRFSAERPKGSFSTLEIQRTEQGDSAMYLCASRTGADRRGYTFGSGTRLTVV.

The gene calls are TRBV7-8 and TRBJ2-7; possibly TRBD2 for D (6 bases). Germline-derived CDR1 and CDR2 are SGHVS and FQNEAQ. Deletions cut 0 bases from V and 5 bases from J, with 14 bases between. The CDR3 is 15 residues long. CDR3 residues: CASSLAVRDSDEQYF. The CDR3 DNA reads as TGTGCCAGCAGCTTAGCGGTCCGGGACTCGGACGAGCAGTACTTC.

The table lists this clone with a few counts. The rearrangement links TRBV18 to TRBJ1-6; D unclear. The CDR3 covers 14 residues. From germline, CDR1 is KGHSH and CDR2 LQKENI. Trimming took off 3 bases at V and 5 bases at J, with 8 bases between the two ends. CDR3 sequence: CASSPDSDNSPLHF. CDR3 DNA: TGTGCCAGCTCACCCGATTCGGATAATTCACCCCTCCACTTT.

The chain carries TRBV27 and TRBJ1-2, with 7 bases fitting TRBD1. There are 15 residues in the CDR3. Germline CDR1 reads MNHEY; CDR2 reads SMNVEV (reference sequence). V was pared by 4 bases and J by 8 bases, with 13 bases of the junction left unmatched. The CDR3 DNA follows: TGTGCCAGCAGTTCTCACGACAGGGCGGGGGGCGGCTACACCTTC. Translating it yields CASSSHDRAGGGYTF.